This T cell receptor beta chain was observed in a study of T-cell reconstitution after alpha-beta-depleted transplantation in children. This clonotype has a handful of counts. V gave up 3 bases and J gave up 2 bases, with 8 bases separating them. Germline V gives CDR1 SGHKS, CDR2 YYEKEE (reference sequence). This CDR3 has 13 residues. A library of TCRbeta sequences, prepared with unique molecular identifiers, was generated. TCRdb re-derived calls from the PCR reads in MiXCR, one entry per CDR3 protein. The data hold around 410,000 distinct CDR3 sequences, with about a tenth observed a single time. V and J are TRBV5-5 and TRBJ1-2; unclear D gene. The input for sequencing was PBMCs from the stem cell graft donor, taken from the stem cell graft. The receptor was isolated from a human donor who donated a stem cell graft to a child with acute myeloid leukemia. The CDR3 loop reads CASSYTENYGYTF. The DNA of the CDR3 is TGTGCCAGCAGCTATACAGAGAACTATGGCTACACCTTC.